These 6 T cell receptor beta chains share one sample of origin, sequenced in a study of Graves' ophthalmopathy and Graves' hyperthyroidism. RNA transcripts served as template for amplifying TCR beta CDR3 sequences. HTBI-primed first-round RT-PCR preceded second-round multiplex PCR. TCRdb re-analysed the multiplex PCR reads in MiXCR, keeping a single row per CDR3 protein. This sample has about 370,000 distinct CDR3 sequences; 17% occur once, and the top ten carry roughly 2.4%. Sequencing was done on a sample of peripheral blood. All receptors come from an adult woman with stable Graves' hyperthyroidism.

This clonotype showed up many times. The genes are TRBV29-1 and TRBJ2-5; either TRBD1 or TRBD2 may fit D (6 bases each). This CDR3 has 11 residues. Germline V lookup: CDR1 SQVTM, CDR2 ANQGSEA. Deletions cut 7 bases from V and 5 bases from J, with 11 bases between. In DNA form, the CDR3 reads TGCAGCGGCGGAGGGGGGGAGACCCAGTACTTC. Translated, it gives CSGGGGETQYF.

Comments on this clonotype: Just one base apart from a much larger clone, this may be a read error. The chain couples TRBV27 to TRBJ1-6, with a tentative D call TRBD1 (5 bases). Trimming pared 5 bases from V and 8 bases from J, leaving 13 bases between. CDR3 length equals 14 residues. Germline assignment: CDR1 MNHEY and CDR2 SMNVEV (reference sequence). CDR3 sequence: CASSARGSYSPLHF. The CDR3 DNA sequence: TGTGCCAGCAGTGCCCGGGGCAGCTATTCACCCCTCCACTTT.

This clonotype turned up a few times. The CDR3 bases are TGCGCCAGCAGTCAACGGGGGACCCTCCAAGAGACCCAGTACTTC. This sequence encodes CASSQRGTLQETQYF. V gene TRBV10-1 combines with J gene TRBJ2-5, with D possibly being TRBD2 (6 bases). Germline V CDR1 and CDR2: WNHNN, SYGVQD (reference sequence). Deletions cut 5 bases from V and 1 base from J, with 14 bases between. This CDR3 contains 15 residues.

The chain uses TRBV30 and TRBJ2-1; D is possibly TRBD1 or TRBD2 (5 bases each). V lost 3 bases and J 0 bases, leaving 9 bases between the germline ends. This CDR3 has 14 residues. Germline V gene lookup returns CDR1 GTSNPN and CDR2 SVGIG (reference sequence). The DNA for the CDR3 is TGTGCCTGGAGGAGGGGCGGCTCCTACAATGAGCAGTTCTTC. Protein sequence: CAWRRGGSYNEQFF.

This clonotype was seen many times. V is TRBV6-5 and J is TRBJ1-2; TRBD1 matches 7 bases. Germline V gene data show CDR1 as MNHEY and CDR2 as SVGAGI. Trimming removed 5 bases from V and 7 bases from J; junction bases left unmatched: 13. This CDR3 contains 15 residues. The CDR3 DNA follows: TGTGCCAGCAGTAGTTCAGGGGGTAGTTGGTTTGGCTACACCTTC. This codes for CASSSSGGSWFGYTF.

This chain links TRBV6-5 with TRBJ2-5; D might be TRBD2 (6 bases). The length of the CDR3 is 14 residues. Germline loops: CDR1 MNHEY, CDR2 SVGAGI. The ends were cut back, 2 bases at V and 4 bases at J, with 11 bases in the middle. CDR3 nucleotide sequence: TGTGCCAGCAGTTACGGAGCGGGTGGAGAGACCCAGTACTTC. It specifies CASSYGAGGETQYF.